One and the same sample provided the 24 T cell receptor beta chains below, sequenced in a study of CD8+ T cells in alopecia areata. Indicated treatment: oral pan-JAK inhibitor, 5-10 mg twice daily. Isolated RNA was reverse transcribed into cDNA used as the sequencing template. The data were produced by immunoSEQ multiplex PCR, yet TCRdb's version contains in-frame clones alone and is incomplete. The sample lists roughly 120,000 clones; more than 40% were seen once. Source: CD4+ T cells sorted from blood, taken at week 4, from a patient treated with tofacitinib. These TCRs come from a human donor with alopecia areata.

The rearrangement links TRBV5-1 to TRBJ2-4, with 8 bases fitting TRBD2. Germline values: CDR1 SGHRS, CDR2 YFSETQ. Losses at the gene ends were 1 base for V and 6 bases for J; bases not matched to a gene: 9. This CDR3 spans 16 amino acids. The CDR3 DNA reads TGCGCCAGCAGCTTGCGGTCGGGGGGGCGCAGAAACATTCAGTACTTC. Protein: CASSLRSGGRRNIQYF. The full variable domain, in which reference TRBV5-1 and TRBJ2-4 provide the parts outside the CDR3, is KAGVTQTPRYLIKTRGQQVTLSCSPISGHRSVSWYQQTPGQGLQFLFEYFSETQRNKGNFPGRFSGRQFSNSRSEMNVSTLELGDSALYLCASSLRSGGRRNIQYFGAGTRLSVL.

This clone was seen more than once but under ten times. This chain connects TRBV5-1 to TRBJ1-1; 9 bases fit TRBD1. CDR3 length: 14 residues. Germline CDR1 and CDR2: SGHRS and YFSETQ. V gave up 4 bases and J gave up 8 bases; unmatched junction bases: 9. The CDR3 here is CASSEELGQGEAFF. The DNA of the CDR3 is TGCGCCAGCAGCGAGGAATTAGGACAGGGGGAAGCTTTCTTT.

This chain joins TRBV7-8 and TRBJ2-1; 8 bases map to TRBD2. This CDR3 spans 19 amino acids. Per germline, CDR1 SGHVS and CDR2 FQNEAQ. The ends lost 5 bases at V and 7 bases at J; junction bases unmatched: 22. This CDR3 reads CASSHRGREVSPGVNEQFF. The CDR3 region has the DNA TGTGCCAGCAGCCACCGAGGGCGGGAGGTCAGCCCCGGGGTAAATGAGCAGTTCTTC.

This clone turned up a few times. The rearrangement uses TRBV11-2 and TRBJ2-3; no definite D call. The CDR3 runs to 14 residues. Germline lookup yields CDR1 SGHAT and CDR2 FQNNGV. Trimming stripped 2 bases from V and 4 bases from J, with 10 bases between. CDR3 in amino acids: CASSLSVASDTQYF. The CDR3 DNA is TGTGCCAGCAGCTTAAGTGTAGCTTCAGATACGCAGTATTTT.

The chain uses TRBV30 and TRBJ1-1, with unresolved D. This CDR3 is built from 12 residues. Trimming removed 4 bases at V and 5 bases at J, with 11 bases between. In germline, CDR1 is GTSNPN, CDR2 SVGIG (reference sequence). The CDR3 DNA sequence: TGTGCCTGGAATCGACCGTGGACTGAAGCTTTCTTT. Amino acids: CAWNRPWTEAFF. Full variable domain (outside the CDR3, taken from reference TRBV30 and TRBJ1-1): SQTIHQWPATLVQPVGSPLSLECTVEGTSNPNLYWYRQAAGRGLQLLFYSVGIGQISSEVPQNLSASRPQDRQFILSSKKLLLSDSGFYLCAWNRPWTEAFFGQGTRLTVV.

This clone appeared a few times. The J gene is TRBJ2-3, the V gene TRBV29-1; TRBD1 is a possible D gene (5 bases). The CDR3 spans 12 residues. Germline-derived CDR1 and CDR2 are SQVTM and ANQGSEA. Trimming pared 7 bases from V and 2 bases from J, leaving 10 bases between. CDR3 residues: CSALQDTDTQYF. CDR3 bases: TGCAGCGCCCTACAGGACACAGATACGCAGTATTTT.

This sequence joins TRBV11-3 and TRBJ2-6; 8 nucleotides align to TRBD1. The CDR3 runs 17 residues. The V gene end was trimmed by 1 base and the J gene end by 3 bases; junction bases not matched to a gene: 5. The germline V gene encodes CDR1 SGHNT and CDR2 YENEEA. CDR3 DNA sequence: TGTGCCAGCAGCTTAGGAGGCAGGGGGCATGGGGCCAACGTCCTGACTTTC. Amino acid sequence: CASSLGGRGHGANVLTF.

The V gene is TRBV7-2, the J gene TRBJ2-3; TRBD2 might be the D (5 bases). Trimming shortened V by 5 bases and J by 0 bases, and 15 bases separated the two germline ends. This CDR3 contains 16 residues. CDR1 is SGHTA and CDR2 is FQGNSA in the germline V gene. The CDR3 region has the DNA TGTGCCAGCAGCCCCGGGGATAGCGTAAGCACAGATACGCAGTATTTT. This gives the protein CASSPGDSVSTDTQYF.

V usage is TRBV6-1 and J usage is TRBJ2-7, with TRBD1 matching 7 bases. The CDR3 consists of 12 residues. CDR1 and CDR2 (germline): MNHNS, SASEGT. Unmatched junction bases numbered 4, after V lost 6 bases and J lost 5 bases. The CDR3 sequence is CASRKGAHEQYF. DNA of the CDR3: TGTGCCAGCAGAAAGGGGGCCCACGAGCAGTACTTC.

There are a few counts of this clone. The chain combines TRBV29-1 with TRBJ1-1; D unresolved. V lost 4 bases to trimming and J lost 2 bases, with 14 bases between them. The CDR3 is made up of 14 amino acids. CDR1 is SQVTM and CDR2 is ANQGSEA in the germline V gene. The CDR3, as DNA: TGCAGCGTTGCCACAGTTCAGTTCAACACTGAAGCTTTCTTT. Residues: CSVATVQFNTEAFF.

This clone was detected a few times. CDR3 coding DNA: TGTGCCAGCAGCACCTTCGACTTACTCTCTGGAAACACCATATATTTT. The encoded protein is CASSTFDLLSGNTIYF. V and J are TRBV7-9 and TRBJ1-3, with unresolved D. The CDR3 sequence is 16 residues long. With 5 bases removed from V and 0 bases from J, the gap between germline ends came to 14 bases. Germline loops: CDR1 SEHNR, CDR2 FQNEAQ (reference sequence).

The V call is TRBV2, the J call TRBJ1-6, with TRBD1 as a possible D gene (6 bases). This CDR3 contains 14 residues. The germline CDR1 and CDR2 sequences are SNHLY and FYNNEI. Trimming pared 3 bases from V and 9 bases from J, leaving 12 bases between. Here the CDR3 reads CASSEEQGPSPLHF. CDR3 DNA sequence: TGTGCCAGCAGTGAGGAGCAGGGGCCTTCACCCCTCCACTTT.

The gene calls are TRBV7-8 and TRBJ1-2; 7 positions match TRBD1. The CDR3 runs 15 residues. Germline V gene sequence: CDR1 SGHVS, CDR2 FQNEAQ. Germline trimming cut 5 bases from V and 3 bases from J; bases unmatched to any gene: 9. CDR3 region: CASSPDRTGDYGYTF. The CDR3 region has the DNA TGTGCCAGCAGCCCGGACAGGACAGGAGACTATGGCTACACCTTC. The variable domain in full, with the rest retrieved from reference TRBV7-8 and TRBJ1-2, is GAGVSQSPRYKVAKRGQDVALRCDPISGHVSLFWYQQALGQGPEFLTYFQNEAQLDKSGLPSDRFFAERPEGSVSTLKIQRTQQEDSAVYLCASSPDRTGDYGYTFGSGTRLTVV.

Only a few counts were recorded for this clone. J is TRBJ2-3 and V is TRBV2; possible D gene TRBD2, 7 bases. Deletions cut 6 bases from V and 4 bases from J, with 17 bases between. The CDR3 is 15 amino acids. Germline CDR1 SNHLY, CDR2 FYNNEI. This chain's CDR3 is CASRKGGAVADTQYF. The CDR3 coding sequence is TGTGCCAGCAGGAAAGGGGGGGCGGTTGCAGATACGCAGTATTTT.

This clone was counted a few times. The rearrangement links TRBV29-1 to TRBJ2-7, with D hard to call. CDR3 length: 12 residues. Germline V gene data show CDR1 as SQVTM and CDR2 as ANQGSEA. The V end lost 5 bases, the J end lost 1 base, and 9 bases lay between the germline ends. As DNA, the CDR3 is TGCAGCGTTCGTGAAGATTCCTACGAGCAGTACTTC. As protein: CSVREDSYEQYF.

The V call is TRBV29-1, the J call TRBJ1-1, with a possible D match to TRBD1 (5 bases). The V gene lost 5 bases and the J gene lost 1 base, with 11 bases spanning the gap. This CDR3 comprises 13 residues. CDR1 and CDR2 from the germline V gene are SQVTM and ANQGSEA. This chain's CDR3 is CSVLGHQNTEAFF. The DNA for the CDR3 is TGCAGCGTTCTAGGACACCAGAACACTGAAGCTTTCTTT.

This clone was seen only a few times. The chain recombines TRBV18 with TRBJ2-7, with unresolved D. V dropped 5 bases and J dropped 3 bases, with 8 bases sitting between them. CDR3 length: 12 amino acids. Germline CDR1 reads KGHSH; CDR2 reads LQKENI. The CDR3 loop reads CASSAGGYEQYF. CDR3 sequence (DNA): TGTGCCAGCTCAGCCGGCGGCTACGAGCAGTACTTC. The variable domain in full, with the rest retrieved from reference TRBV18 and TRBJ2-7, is NAGVMQNPRHLVRRRGQEARLRCSPMKGHSHVYWYRQLPEEGLKFMVYLQKENIIDESGMPKERFSAEFPKEGPSILRIQQVVRGDSAAYFCASSAGGYEQYFGPGTRLTVT.

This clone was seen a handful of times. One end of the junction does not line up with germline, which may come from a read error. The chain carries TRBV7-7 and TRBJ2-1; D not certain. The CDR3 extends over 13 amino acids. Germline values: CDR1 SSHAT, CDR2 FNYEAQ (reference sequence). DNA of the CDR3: TGTGCTAGCAGCTTAGATCTCTACAATGAGCAGTTCTTC. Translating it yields CASSLDLYNEQFF. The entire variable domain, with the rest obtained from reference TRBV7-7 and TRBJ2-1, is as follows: GAGVSQSPRYKVTKRGQDVTLRCDPISSHATLYWYQQALGQGPEFLTYFNYEAQPDKSGLPSDRFSAERPEGSISTLTIQRTEQRDSAMYRCASSLDLYNEQFFGPGTRLTVL.

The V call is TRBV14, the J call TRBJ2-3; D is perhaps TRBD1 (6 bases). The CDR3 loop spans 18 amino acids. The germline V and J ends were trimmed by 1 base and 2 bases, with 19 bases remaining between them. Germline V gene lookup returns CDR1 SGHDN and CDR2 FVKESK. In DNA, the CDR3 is TGTGCCAGCAGCCAAGTTGGTAGGCTGGGGGCCGTCACAGATACGCAGTATTTT. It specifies CASSQVGRLGAVTDTQYF.

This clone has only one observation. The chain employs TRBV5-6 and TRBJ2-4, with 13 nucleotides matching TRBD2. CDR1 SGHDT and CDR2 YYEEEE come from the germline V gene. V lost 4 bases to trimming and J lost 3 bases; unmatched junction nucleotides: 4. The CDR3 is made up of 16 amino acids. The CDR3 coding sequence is TGTGCCAGCAGCCAAGGACTAGCGGGAGTCAAAAACATTCAGTACTTC. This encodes CASSQGLAGVKNIQYF.

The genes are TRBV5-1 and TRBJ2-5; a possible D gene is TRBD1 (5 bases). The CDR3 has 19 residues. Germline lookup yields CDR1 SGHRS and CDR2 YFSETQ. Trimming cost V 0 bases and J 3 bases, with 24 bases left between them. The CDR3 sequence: CASSLGQHWTNSIKETQYF. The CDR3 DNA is TGCGCCAGCAGCTTGGGACAACACTGGACAAACTCGATCAAAGAGACCCAGTACTTC.

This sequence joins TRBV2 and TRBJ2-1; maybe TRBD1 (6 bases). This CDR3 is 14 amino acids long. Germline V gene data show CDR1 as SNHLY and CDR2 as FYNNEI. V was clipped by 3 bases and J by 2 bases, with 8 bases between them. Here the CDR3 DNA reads TGTGCCAGCAGTGACAGGGGACCCTACAATGAGCAGTTCTTC. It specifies CASSDRGPYNEQFF.

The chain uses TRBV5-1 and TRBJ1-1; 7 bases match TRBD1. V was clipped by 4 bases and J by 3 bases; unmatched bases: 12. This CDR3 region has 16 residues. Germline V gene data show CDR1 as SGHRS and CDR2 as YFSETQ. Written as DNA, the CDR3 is TGCGCCAGCAGCGCTAGACAGGGAGCGGGGGACACTGAAGCTTTCTTT. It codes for CASSARQGAGDTEAFF.

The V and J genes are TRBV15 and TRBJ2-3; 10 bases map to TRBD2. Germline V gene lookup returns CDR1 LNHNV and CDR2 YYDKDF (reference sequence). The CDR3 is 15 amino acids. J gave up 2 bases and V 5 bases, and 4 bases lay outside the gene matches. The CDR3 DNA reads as TGTGCCACCAGCCAAGCGGGGGGGAACACAGATACGCAGTATTTT. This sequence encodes CATSQAGGNTDTQYF. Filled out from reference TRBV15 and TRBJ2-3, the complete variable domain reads DAMVIQNPRYQVTQFGKPVTLSCSQTLNHNVMYWYQQKSSQAPKLLFHYYDKDFNNEADTPDNFQSRRPNTSFCFLDIRSPGLGDTAMYLCATSQAGGNTDTQYFGPGTRLTVL.